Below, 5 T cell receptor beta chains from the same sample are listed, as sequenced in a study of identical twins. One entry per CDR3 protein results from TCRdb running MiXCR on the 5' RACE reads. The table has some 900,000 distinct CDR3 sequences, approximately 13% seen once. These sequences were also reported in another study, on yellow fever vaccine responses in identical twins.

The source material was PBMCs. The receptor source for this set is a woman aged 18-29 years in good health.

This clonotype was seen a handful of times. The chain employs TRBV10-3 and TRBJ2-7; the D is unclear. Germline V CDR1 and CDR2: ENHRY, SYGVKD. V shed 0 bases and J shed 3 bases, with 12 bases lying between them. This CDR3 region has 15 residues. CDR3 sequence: CAISESYRDRYEQYF. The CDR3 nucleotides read TGTGCCATCAGTGAGTCTTATAGGGATCGCTACGAGCAGTACTTC.

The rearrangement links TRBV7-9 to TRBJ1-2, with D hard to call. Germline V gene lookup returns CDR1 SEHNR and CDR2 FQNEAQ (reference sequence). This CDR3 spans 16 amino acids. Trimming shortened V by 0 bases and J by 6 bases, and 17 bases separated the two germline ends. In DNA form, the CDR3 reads TGTGCCAGCAGCTTAGCGCAGAGTCAGGAACGACATGGCTACACCTTC. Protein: CASSLAQSQERHGYTF.

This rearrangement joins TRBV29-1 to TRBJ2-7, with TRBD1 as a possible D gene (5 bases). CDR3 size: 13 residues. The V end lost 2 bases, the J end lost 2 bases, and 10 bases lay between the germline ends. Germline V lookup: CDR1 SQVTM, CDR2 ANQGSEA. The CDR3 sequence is CSVEKDRPYEQYF. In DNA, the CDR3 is TGCAGCGTTGAAAAAGACAGACCCTACGAGCAGTACTTC.

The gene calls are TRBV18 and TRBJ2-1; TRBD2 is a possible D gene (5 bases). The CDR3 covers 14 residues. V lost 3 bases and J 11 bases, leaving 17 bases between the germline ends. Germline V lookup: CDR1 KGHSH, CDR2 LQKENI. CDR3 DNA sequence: TGTGCCAGCTCACCGGTCCGCGAGGGAACGAAGCAGTTCTTC. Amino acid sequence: CASSPVREGTKQFF.

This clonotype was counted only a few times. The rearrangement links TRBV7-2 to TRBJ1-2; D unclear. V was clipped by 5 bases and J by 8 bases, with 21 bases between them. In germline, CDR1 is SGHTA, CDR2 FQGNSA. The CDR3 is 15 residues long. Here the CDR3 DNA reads TGTGCCAGCAGCCCTGTGACGGCGTCTAAGATCGGCTACACCTTC. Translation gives CASSPVTASKIGYTF.